This is a list of T cell receptor beta chains from one sample in a study of Ad26.COV2.S vaccination and SARS-CoV-2 variants. Repertoires were generated with immunoSEQ multiplex PCR, while TCRdb's copy carries only in-frame clones and drops some. The sample includes about 420,000 clones, roughly 90% of them seen just once. Sequences were derived from peripheral blood, sampled in a trial of Ad26.COV2.S vaccine versus placebo. The source of these receptors is a person between 18 and 65 years old who received the Ad26.COV2.S COVID-19 vaccine or a placebo. CDR3s include the opening cysteine and the closing phenylalanine or tryptophan. A D gene is named only where the DNA matches it firmly. Expanded clones are given a class, and other clones once, few, many or no size at all.

size | J | V | length | D | DNA | CDR3
- | TRBJ1-5 | TRBV6-6 | 20 | TRBD1 | TGTGCCAGCAGTCAGACCGCGACAGGGGCCGGTCCCAGATGGGATCAGCCCCAGCATTTT | CASSQTATGAGPRWDQPQHF
- | TRBJ1-2 | TRBV6-5 | 14 | - | TGTGCCAGCAGTTACTCGGGCAGGGGATATGGCTACACCTTC | CASSYSGRGYGYTF
- | TRBJ2-5 | TRBV5-1 | 17 | TRBD2 | TGCGCCAGCAGCTTGTTGGGCGGGGGGGCCGCACAAGAGACCCAGTACTTC | CASSLLGGGAAQETQYF
- | TRBJ1-2 | TRBV14 | 14 | - | TGTGCCAGCAGCCAAGGAGGGCGCGGCTATGGCTACACCTTC | CASSQGGRGYGYTF
- | TRBJ2-5 | TRBV7-8 | 13 | TRBD2 | TGTGCCAGCAGCGGGACTAGACAAGAGACCCAGTACTTC | CASSGTRQETQYF
- | TRBJ2-7 | TRBV15 | 12 | - | TGTGCCACCAGCGCCGGTTCCTACGAGCAGTACTTC | CATSAGSYEQYF
- | TRBJ2-7 | TRBV11-2 | 13 | - | TGTGCCAGCAGTCTAAGACCGGCCCACGAGCAGTACTTC | CASSLRPAHEQYF
- | TRBJ2-1 | TRBV27 | 12 | TRBD2 | TGTGCCAGCAGATCGGGGGGTCGTGAGCAGTTCTTC | CASRSGGREQFF
- | TRBJ1-5 | TRBV28 | 13 | - | TGTGCCAGCAAAGGAGTCGGGGCCCAGCCCCAGCATTTT | CASKGVGAQPQHF
- | TRBJ2-7 | TRBV7-3 | 15 | - | TGTGCCAGCAGCCCCCTTCCTGGGGCGACGTACGAGCAGTACTTC | CASSPLPGATYEQYF
- | TRBJ2-6 | TRBV5-1 | 16 | - | TGCGCCAGCGCATTTCGGTGGGGTGATGGGGCCAACGTCCTGACTTTC | CASAFRWGDGANVLTF
- | TRBJ1-1 | TRBV5-1 | 16 | - | TGCGCCAGCAGCTTTGACAGGTACTCGGGGTACACTGAAGCTTTCTTT | CASSFDRYSGYTEAFF
- | TRBJ2-2 | TRBV7-8 | 15 | TRBD1 | TGTGCCAGCAGCACGCCAGGACAGGGGACCGGGGAGCTGTTTTTT | CASSTPGQGTGELFF
- | TRBJ1-1 | TRBV6-9 | 15 | - | TGTGCCAGCAGTTACCTGGGGGGGGCGCGCACTGAAGCTTTCTTT | CASSYLGGARTEAFF
- | TRBJ2-7 | TRBV19 | 14 | - | TGTGCCAGTAGTATACGCCAGGGCACCTACGAGCAGTACTTC | CASSIRQGTYEQYF
- | TRBJ1-6 | TRBV18 | 15 | TRBD1 | TGTGCCAGCTCACATGACAGGGCGGATAATTCACCCCTCCACTTT | CASSHDRADNSPLHF
- | TRBJ2-7 | TRBV24-1 | 15 | - | TGTGCCACCAGTGATCCCCGGGACTCATCCTACGAGCAGTACTTC | CATSDPRDSSYEQYF
- | TRBJ2-3 | TRBV7-3 | 14 | - | TGTGCCAGCAGCTTTGGGACTCCCGACGATACGCAGTATTTT | CASSFGTPDDTQYF
- | TRBJ1-1 | TRBV19 | 16 | - | TGTGCCAGTAGTACCCAAAGTGGACTTATGAACACTGAAGCTTTCTTT | CASSTQSGLMNTEAFF
- | TRBJ2-1 | TRBV7-7 | 13 | - | TGTGCTAGCAGCTTAGATACCTCTGCTGAGCAGTTCTTC | CASSLDTSAEQFF
- | TRBJ2-2 | TRBV7-8 | 13 | TRBD1 | TGTGCCAGCAGTCCGGGACAGACCGGGGAGCTGTTTTTT | CASSPGQTGELFF
- | TRBJ1-2 | TRBV27 | 14 | TRBD1 | TGTGCCAGCAGTGAGGGGACAGGGGCAGAGGGCTACACCTTC | CASSEGTGAEGYTF
once | TRBJ2-7 | TRBV6-5 | 14 | TRBD1 | TGTGCCAGCAGTAGACAGGGGCTCGGCTACGAGCAGTACTTC | CASSRQGLGYEQYF
- | TRBJ1-4 | TRBV5-1 | 14 | - | TGCGCCAGCAGCCCAGGGTTGCTTAATGAAAAACTGTTTTTT | CASSPGLLNEKLFF
- | TRBJ1-1 | TRBV4-1 | 14 | TRBD1 | TGCGCCAGCAGCCAACAGACAGGGAAGGCTGAAGCTTTCTTT | CASSQQTGKAEAFF
few | TRBJ2-3 | TRBV11-1 | 16 | TRBD2 | TGTGCCAGCAGCCTTGGGACTAGCGGGGTCACAGATACGCAGTATTTT | CASSLGTSGVTDTQYF
- | TRBJ1-2 | TRBV4-1 | 16 | - | TGCGCCAGCAGCCAAGATAACACCAGGATCATCTATGGCTACACCTTC | CASSQDNTRIIYGYTF
- | TRBJ2-7 | TRBV28 | 16 | TRBD1 | TGTGCCAGCAGTTTACGACCGGACAGGGGCTTAGGGGAGCAGTACTTC | CASSLRPDRGLGEQYF
- | TRBJ2-5 | TRBV6-1 | 13 | - | TGTGCCAGCAGTTGGCAGGGACAAGAGACCCAGTACTTC | CASSWQGQETQYF
- | TRBJ2-1 | TRBV12-5 | 12 | - | TGTGCTAGTGGTTTGGGGGGTAATGAGCAGTTCTTC | CASGLGGNEQFF
- | TRBJ1-1 | TRBV10-2 | 14 | - | TGCGCCAGCAGTGAGGGTCGGGGGAACACTGAAGCTTTCTTT | CASSEGRGNTEAFF
- | TRBJ2-3 | TRBV28 | 16 | TRBD1 | TGTGCCAGCAGTCCAAAGACAGGGCGCAGCACAGATACGCAGTATTTT | CASSPKTGRSTDTQYF
many | TRBJ2-1 | TRBV6-2/TRBV6-3 | 14 | TRBD1 | TGTGCCAGCAGTTACAACAGGGGCAACAATGAGCAGTTCTTC | CASSYNRGNNEQFF
- | TRBJ1-1 | TRBV5-1 | 16 | - | TGCGCCAGCAGCTGGTTAACAGGGTCTGGGAACACTGAAGCTTTCTTT | CASSWLTGSGNTEAFF
once | TRBJ2-5 | TRBV3-1/TRBV3-2 | 13 | - | TGTGCCAGCAGTTCCGGACTGGAGGAGACCCAGTACTTC | CASSSGLEETQYF
- | TRBJ1-1 | TRBV4-2 | 14 | - | TGTGCCAGCAGCCAAGATACCAGGAACACTGAAGCTTTCTTT | CASSQDTRNTEAFF
- | TRBJ2-1 | TRBV18 | 15 | TRBD2 | TGTGCCAGCTCACAGACTAGCGGGGGGGCTGATGAGCAGTTCTTC | CASSQTSGGADEQFF
- | TRBJ1-1 | TRBV7-2 | 17 | TRBD1 | TGTGCCAGCAGCTTAGGGGGGGACAGGGGAATGAACACTGAAGCTTTCTTT | CASSLGGDRGMNTEAFF
- | TRBJ2-2 | TRBV4-2 | 13 | - | TGTGCCAGCAGCCAGAACCCGAGCACTAGGCTGTTTTTT | CASSQNPSTRLFF
- | TRBJ1-2 | TRBV19 | 14 | TRBD1 | TGTGCCAGTAGTTACTCGACAGGGTTTGTTGGCTACACCTTC | CASSYSTGFVGYTF
once | TRBJ1-6 | TRBV9 | 15 | - | TGTGCCAGCAGCGAAGGGGCGGACTATAATTCACCCCTCCACTTT | CASSEGADYNSPLHF
- | TRBJ1-4 | TRBV5-1 | 14 | TRBD1 | TGCGCCAGCAGCTTGGGGACAGGGCATGAAAAACTGTTTTTT | CASSLGTGHEKLFF
- | TRBJ1-2 | TRBV4-1 | 16 | - | TGCGCCAGCAGCCAAGATCTAGGGCCCTCCCCCTATGGCTACACCTTC | CASSQDLGPSPYGYTF
- | TRBJ2-1 | TRBV29-1 | 15 | - | TGCAGCGTTGTGGGCCCCCGAGCCCTTTACAATGAGCAGTTCTTC | CSVVGPRALYNEQFF
- | TRBJ2-7 | TRBV12-2 | 19 | - | TGTGCAAGTCGCCCCACCCGGACAGCCCGGTGCGGGAGGTCCTACGAGCAGTACTTC | CASRPTRTARCGRSYEQYF
- | TRBJ2-2 | TRBV29-1 | 14 | - | TGCAGCGCCCTTTCGAGGGGGAACACCGGGGAGCTGTTTTTT | CSALSRGNTGELFF
- | TRBJ1-4 | TRBV9 | 13 | - | TGTGCCAGCAGCGTAGGGACAGCGGGAAAACTGTTTTTT | CASSVGTAGKLFF
- | TRBJ2-1 | TRBV29-1 | 14 | TRBD2 | TGCAGCGTTCTCGGACTAGCGGGTCTCGATGAGCAGTTCTTC | CSVLGLAGLDEQFF
- | TRBJ1-3 | TRBV5-4 | 14 | - | TGTGCCAGCAGCTTGGAGAGGGGTGGAAACACCATATATTTT | CASSLERGGNTIYF
few | TRBJ1-3 | TRBV7-9 | 14 | - | TGTGCCAGCAGCTTAGACGGGGGCGTAAACACCATATATTTT | CASSLDGGVNTIYF
- | TRBJ2-1 | TRBV19 | 16 | TRBD2 | TGTGCCAGTAGTATGGTGCTTGCGGGGGGCCGAGGCGAGCAGTTCTTC | CASSMVLAGGRGEQFF
few | TRBJ2-7 | TRBV5-1 | 15 | - | TGCGCCAGCAGCTTGGCCGAGGGGTTCCGCTACGAGCAGTACTTC | CASSLAEGFRYEQYF
- | TRBJ1-2 | TRBV6-5 | 12 | - | TGTGCCAGCAGTTACCGGGGGGATGGCTACACCTTC | CASSYRGDGYTF
- | TRBJ1-1 | TRBV11-2 | 16 | - | TGTGCCAGCCGGTCCGTGGCCAGCCCAGTGAGCACTGAAGCTTTCTTT | CASRSVASPVSTEAFF
- | TRBJ2-2 | TRBV3-1/TRBV3-2 | 14 | - | TGTGCCAGCAGCCAGGGAGTGTCCACCGGGGAGCTGTTTTTT | CASSQGVSTGELFF
- | TRBJ2-7 | TRBV4-1 | 13 | - | TGCGCCAGCAGCCAAGAGGGGGATAACGAGCAGTACTTC | CASSQEGDNEQYF
- | TRBJ1-1 | TRBV5-5 | 16 | TRBD1 | TGTGCCAGCAGCTTGGCGTTCGGACAGGGGTTCACTGAAGCTTTCTTT | CASSLAFGQGFTEAFF
- | TRBJ2-5 | TRBV12-3/TRBV12-4 | 13 | TRBD1 | TGTGCCAGCAGCCGGGGACAGCAAGAGACCCAGTACTTC | CASSRGQQETQYF